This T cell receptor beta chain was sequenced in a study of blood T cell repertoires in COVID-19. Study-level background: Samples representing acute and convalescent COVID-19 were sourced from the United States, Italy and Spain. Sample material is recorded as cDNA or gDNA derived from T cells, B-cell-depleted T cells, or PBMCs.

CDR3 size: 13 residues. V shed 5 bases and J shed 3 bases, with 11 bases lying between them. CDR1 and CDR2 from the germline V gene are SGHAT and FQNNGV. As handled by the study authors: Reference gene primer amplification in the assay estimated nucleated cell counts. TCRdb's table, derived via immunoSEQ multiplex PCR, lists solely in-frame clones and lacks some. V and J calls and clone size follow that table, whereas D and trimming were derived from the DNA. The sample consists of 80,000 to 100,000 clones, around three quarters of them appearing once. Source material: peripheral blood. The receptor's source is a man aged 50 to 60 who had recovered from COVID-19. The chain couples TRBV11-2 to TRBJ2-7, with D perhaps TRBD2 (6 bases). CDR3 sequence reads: CASSPLGGYEQYF. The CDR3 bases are TGTGCCAGCAGCCCACTGGGGGGCTACGAGCAGTACTTC.